This entry features one T cell receptor beta chain sequence. The authors ran a second PCR of about 7 to 12 cycles using a sample-barcoded 5' primer and a J-beta primer mix. One entry per CDR3 protein, called by TCRdb with MiXCR from the 5' RACE reads. The repertoire has hundreds of thousands of distinct CDR3 sequences, roughly 60% of them found once; the top ten carry roughly 22%. From germline, CDR1 is SEHNR and CDR2 FQNEAQ (reference sequence). The CDR3 runs 16 residues. The source of the sample is a study of blood T cells in healthy people across ages. This chain uses TRBV7-9 with TRBJ2-1; no reliable D call. Near its end, the DNA agrees better with TRBJ2-7, so the J call may be wrong. The sample was blood. This clonotype originated in a man aged 25-45 years in good health. CDR3 in amino acids: CASSLEKGSSYNEQYF. CDR3 DNA: TGTGCCAGCAGCTTAGAAAAGGGTAGCTCCTACAATGAGCAGTACTTC.